One sample yielded the 22 T cell receptor beta chains listed below, sequenced in a study of T cell responses to AZD1222 COVID-19 vaccine. Assay used: immunoSEQ multiplex PCR; TCRdb lists only in-frame clones, some missing. The data contain about 190,000 clones, around 90% of them singletons. Sequenced here: peripheral blood, sampled on day 0 of AZD1222 vaccination. The receptors were sampled from an adult in good health.

The gene calls are TRBV4-2 and TRBJ2-1, with D hard to call. Trimming removed 6 bases at V and 9 bases at J, with 18 bases between. The germline gives CDR1 LGHNA, CDR2 YNFKEQ. The CDR3 extends over 14 amino acids. CDR3 bases: TGTGCCAGCAGATCGGCCAGTTTGGGCGGTGAGCAGTTCTTC. Encoded protein: CASRSASLGGEQFF.

V gene TRBV4-3 combines with J gene TRBJ1-6; 7 bases map to TRBD1. V gave up 5 bases and J gave up 0 bases; unmatched junction bases: 7. Per the germline V gene, CDR1 is LGHNA and CDR2 is YSLEER. The CDR3 spans 17 residues. The CDR3 loop reads CASSTFRDSSYNSPLHF. In nucleotides, the CDR3 is TGCGCCAGCAGCACCTTCCGGGACAGCTCCTATAATTCACCCCTCCACTTT.

The rearrangement links TRBV21-1 to TRBJ2-7; TRBD1 is the table's D call, not checked against the DNA. TRBV21-1 is designated a pseudogene. The CDR3 sequence is 13 residues long. The CDR3 sequence: CAIHDRDTYEQYF. The CDR3 DNA is TGTGCCATCCATGACAGGGATACCTACGAGCAGTACTTC.

The chain has TRBV2 and TRBJ1-1; D gene ambiguous. The germline V and J ends were trimmed by 2 bases and 3 bases, with 16 bases remaining between them. The CDR3 covers 16 residues. CDR1 SNHLY and CDR2 FYNNEI come from the germline V gene. The CDR3 nucleotides are TGTGCCAGCAGTGAAAGGGTATCTAGATCGGACACTGAAGCTTTCTTT. This translates into CASSERVSRSDTEAFF. The full variable domain, rest sourced from reference TRBV2 and TRBJ1-1, is EPEVTQTPSHQVTQMGQEVILRCVPISNHLYFYWYRQILGQKVEFLVSFYNNEISEKSEIFDDQFSVERPDGSNFTLKIRSTKLEDSAMYFCASSERVSRSDTEAFFGQGTRLTVV.

This chain uses TRBV11-2 with TRBJ2-5, with 7 bases that match TRBD2. The V gene's germline CDR1 is SGHAT and CDR2 FQNNGV. The CDR3 spans 14 residues. J was trimmed by 1 base and V by 5 bases; bases with no gene match: 4. In DNA, the CDR3 is TGTGCCAGCAGCCCGACTAGCCCCCAAGAGACCCAGTACTTC. This codes for CASSPTSPQETQYF.

V and J are TRBV15 and TRBJ2-7; 13 nucleotides agree with TRBD2. CDR3 size: 15 residues. Germline CDR1 is LNHNV and CDR2 is YYDKDF (reference sequence). After removal of 5 bases from V and 3 bases from J, the junction contained 4 bases not matched to a gene. The CDR3 is CATSGWTSGGYEQYF. CDR3 DNA sequence: TGTGCCACCAGCGGGTGGACTAGCGGGGGCTACGAGCAGTACTTC.

The chain links TRBV7-2 to TRBJ1-2, with TRBD1 matching 7 bases. The V and J ends lost 5 bases and 0 bases, in that order; junction bases with no gene match: 9. The germline V gene has CDR1 SGHTA and CDR2 FQGNSA. The CDR3 extends over 16 amino acids. The CDR3, as DNA: TGTGCCAGCAGCCCGCCAGGGACAGCTACTAACTATGGCTACACCTTC. Translated: CASSPPGTATNYGYTF.

The chain combines TRBV2 with TRBJ2-1; D not certain. Trimming took off 3 bases at V and 6 bases at J, with 15 bases between the two ends. The V gene's germline CDR1 is SNHLY and CDR2 FYNNEI. The length of the CDR3 is 15 residues. Written as DNA, the CDR3 is TGTGCCAGCAGTGACTGGCAAAGAGGCCTCAATGAGCAGTTCTTC. This codes for CASSDWQRGLNEQFF.

V usage is TRBV5-8 and J usage is TRBJ1-5; D is undetermined. The CDR3 has 13 amino acids. From germline, CDR1 is SGHTS and CDR2 YDEGEE. V lost 0 bases and J lost 16, with 17 bases in between. The chain's CDR3 is CASSLAGGLRPHF. The CDR3 region has the DNA TGTGCCAGCAGCTTGGCTGGAGGGCTTAGACCTCATTTT.

J is TRBJ1-1 and V is TRBV28; D call uncertain. Trimming took 10 bases from V and 0 from J, leaving 9 bases between them. The germline V gene has CDR1 MDHEN and CDR2 SYDVKM. The CDR3 runs 12 residues. The CDR3 DNA follows: TGTGCCACCGAAGCCGTGAACACTGAAGCTTTCTTT. Its protein is CATEAVNTEAFF.

This clone was seen a few times. This rearrangement joins TRBV27 to TRBJ1-3; 9 positions match TRBD1. V was clipped by 5 bases and J by 4 bases; unmatched bases: 6. There are 15 residues in the CDR3. CDR1 and CDR2 from the germline V gene are MNHEY and SMNVEV (reference sequence). The DNA of the CDR3 is TGTGCCAGCAGTCTCAACAGGGGGCGAGGAAACACCATATATTTT. Translation gives CASSLNRGRGNTIYF.

The chain links TRBV4-2 to TRBJ2-3, with no clear D. CDR3 length: 15 residues. The germline CDR1 and CDR2 sequences are LGHNA and YNFKEQ. Trimming took off 6 bases at V and 0 bases at J, with 13 bases between the two ends. CDR3 in amino acids: CASRAFQASTDTQYF. CDR3 DNA sequence: TGTGCCAGCAGAGCCTTCCAAGCTAGCACAGATACGCAGTATTTT.

This clone occurred once. The chain is built from TRBV11-2 and TRBJ2-2; D perhaps matches TRBD2 (7 bases). The CDR3 is made up of 18 amino acids. Germline assignment: CDR1 SGHAT and CDR2 FQNNGV. Trimming shortened V by 1 base and J by 7 bases, and 22 bases separated the two germline ends. CDR3 loop: CASSLVPVWGGSGGELFF. CDR3 DNA sequence: TGTGCCAGCAGCTTAGTTCCGGTCTGGGGGGGCTCAGGCGGGGAGCTGTTTTTT.

V is TRBV9 and J is TRBJ2-7, with a weak D call TRBD1 (6 bases). Between the trimmed V and J ends, which lost 0 bases and 4 bases, there was a span of 17 bases. The CDR3 is 16 residues long. Germline V gives CDR1 SGDLS, CDR2 YYNGEE. The CDR3 region has the DNA TGTGCCAGCAGCGTAGGTACGACAGGTAGCACTTACGAGCAGTACTTC. Amino acids: CASSVGTTGSTYEQYF.

This clone showed up many times. The chain has TRBV10-2 and TRBJ2-7; D assignment may be TRBD1 or TRBD2 (6 bases each). With 3 bases removed from V and 0 bases from J, the gap between germline ends came to 24 bases. CDR1 is WSHSY and CDR2 is SAAADI in the germline V gene. The CDR3 has 19 amino acids. The CDR3 loop reads CASSDIPSKQGGYSYEQYF. The DNA of the CDR3 is TGCGCCAGCAGTGATATCCCGAGTAAACAGGGAGGCTACTCCTACGAGCAGTACTTC.

CDR3 region: CASSLWTDPNSPLHF. The CDR3 DNA reads TGTGCCAGCAGCCTATGGACAGACCCGAATTCACCCCTCCACTTT. The rearrangement links TRBV14 to TRBJ1-6; tentatively, D is TRBD1 (6 bases). CDR3 length: 15 residues. Trimming stripped 4 bases from V and 7 bases from J, with 14 bases between. The germline gives CDR1 SGHDN, CDR2 FVKESK.

The rearrangement joins TRBV8-2 to TRBJ2-3; the DNA was not compared with TRBD2, the D call given in the table. TRBV8-2 is a known pseudogene. The CDR3 has 18 amino acids. CDR3 region: CGSTPAPSGRWFADTQYF. DNA for the CDR3: TGTGGCAGCACCCCGGCACCGAGCGGGAGATGGTTCGCAGATACGCAGTATTTT.

On this clone: The junction departs from the called germline gene at one end, perhaps through a read error. The chain uses TRBV12-3 or TRBV12-4 and TRBJ1-3, with D possibly matching TRBD1 (5 bases). This CDR3 region has 9 residues. CDR3 nucleotides: TGTGCCAGCACCGGGGCCCAGGAGTTT. It is translated as CASTGAQEF.

This clone is a singleton in its sample. The chain links TRBV21-1 to TRBJ2-3; TRBD2 was called by the table and not checked on the DNA. TRBV21-1 is listed as a pseudogene. This CDR3 is 17 amino acids long. CDR3: CASSKPVGRESTDTQYF. The CDR3 DNA reads TGTGCCAGCAGCAAACCTGTGGGGCGGGAGTCCACAGATACGCAGTATTTT.

This chain joins TRBV3-1 (or the pseudogene TRBV3-2) and TRBJ2-1; 10 bases fit TRBD2. Germline V gene sequence: CDR1 LGHDT, CDR2 YNNKEL (reference sequence). The CDR3 sequence is 16 residues long. Trimming removed 3 bases from V and 4 bases from J; junction bases left unmatched: 6. CDR3 residues: CASSHPLAGKYNEQFF. The DNA of the CDR3 is TGTGCCAGCAGCCACCCACTAGCGGGGAAATACAATGAGCAGTTCTTC.

The chain joins TRBV4-2 to TRBJ1-2; D perhaps matches TRBD1 (6 bases). Trimming took 0 bases from V and 5 from J, leaving 16 bases between them. The CDR3 is made up of 16 amino acids. Germline V CDR1 and CDR2: LGHNA, YNFKEQ. The CDR3 DNA is TGTGCCAGCAGCCAAGATGTATCGGCACAGGGATATGGCTACACCTTC. Encoded protein: CASSQDVSAQGYGYTF.

In its sample, this clone was seen once. The chain links TRBV18 to TRBJ2-1; a possible D gene is TRBD1 (6 bases). Trimming left V 4 bases short and J 1 base short, with 14 bases between. The CDR3 spans 16 residues. Germline V gene data show CDR1 as KGHSH and CDR2 as LQKENI. CDR3 nucleotides: TGTGCCAGCTCACAAACAGGGTATAGGTCCTACAATGAGCAGTTCTTC. Its protein product is CASSQTGYRSYNEQFF. The whole variable domain, filled in from reference TRBV18 and TRBJ2-1, reads NAGVMQNPRHLVRRRGQEARLRCSPMKGHSHVYWYRQLPEEGLKFMVYLQKENIIDESGMPKERFSAEFPKEGPSILRIQQVVRGDSAAYFCASSQTGYRSYNEQFFGPGTRLTVL.